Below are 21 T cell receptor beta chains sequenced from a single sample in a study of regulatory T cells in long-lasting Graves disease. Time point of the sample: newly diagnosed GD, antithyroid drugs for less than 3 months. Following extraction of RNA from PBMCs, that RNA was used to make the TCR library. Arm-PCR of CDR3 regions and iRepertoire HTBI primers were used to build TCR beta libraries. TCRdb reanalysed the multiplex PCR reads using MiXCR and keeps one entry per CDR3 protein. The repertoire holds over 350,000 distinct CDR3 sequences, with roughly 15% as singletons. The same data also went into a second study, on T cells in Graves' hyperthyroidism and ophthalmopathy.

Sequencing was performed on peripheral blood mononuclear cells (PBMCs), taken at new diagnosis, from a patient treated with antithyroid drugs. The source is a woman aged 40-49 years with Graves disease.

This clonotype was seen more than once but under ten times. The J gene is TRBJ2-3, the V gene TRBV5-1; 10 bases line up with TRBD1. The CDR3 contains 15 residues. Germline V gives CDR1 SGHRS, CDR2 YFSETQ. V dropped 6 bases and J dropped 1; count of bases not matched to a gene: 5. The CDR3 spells CASTGGTGGTDTQYF. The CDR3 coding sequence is TGCGCCAGCACTGGGGGGACAGGGGGCACAGATACGCAGTATTTT.

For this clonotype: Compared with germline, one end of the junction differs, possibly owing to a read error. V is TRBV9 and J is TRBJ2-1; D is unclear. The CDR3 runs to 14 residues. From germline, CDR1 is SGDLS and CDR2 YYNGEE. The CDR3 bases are TGTGCCAGCACCTTACAACCCATAAACAATAAGCAGTTCTTC. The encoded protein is CASTLQPINNKQFF.

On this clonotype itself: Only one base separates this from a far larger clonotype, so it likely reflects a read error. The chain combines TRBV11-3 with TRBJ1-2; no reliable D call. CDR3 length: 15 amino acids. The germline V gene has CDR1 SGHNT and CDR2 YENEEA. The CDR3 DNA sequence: TGTGCCAGCAGCTCAAACCGAGGAGGAAACTATGGCTGCACCTTC. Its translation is CASSSNRGGNYGCTF.

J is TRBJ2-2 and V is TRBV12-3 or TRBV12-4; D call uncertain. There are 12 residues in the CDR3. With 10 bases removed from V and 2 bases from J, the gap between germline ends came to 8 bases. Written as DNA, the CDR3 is TGTGCCACCCACCGTAACACCGGGGAGCTGTTTTTT. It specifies CATHRNTGELFF.

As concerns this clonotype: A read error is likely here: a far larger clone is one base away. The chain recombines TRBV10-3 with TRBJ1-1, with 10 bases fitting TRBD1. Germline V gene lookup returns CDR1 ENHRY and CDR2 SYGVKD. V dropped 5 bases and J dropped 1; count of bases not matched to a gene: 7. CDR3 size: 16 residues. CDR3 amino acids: CAISPLRTGGNTEAFF. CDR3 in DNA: TGTGCCATCAGTCCACTCCGGACAGGGGGGAACACTGAAGCTTTCTTT.

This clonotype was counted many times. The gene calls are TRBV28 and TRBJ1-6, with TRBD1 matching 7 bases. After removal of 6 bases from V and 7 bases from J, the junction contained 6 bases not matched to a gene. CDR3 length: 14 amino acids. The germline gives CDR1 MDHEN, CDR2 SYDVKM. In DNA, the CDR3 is TGTGCCAGCAGGACCGGGACAGTAAATTCACCCCTCCACTTT. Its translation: CASRTGTVNSPLHF.

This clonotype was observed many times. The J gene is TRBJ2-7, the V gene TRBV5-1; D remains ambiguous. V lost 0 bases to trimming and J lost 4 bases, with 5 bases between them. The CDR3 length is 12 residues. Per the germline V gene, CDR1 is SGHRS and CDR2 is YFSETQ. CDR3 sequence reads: CASSLGEYEQYF. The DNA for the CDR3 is TGCGCCAGCAGCTTGGGGGAATACGAGCAGTACTTC.

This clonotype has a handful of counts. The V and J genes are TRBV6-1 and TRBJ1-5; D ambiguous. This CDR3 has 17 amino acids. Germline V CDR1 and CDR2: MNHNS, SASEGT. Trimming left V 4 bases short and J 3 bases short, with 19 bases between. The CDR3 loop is CASSVPPQLQINQPQHF. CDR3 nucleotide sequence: TGTGCCAGCAGTGTACCCCCCCAACTACAAATCAATCAGCCCCAGCATTTT.

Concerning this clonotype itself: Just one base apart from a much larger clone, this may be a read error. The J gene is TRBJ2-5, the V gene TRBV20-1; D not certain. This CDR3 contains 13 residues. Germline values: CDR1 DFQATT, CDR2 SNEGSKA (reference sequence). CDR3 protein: CSAGPRAQEAQYF. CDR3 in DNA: TGCAGTGCTGGGCCTAGAGCCCAAGAGGCCCAGTACTTC.

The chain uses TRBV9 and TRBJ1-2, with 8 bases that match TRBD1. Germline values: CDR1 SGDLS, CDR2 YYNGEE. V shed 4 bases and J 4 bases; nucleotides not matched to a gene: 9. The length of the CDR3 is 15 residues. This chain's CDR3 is CASSLQTGEVYGYTF. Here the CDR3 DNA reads TGTGCCAGCAGCCTCCAGACAGGGGAGGTCTATGGCTACACCTTC.

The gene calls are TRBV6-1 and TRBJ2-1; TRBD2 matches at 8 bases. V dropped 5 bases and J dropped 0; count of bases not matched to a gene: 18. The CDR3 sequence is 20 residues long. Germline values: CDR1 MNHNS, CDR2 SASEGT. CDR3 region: CASSHAASGPHLSSYNEQFF. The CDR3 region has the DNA TGTGCCAGCAGTCACGCGGCTAGCGGGCCACACCTTAGCTCCTACAATGAGCAGTTCTTC.

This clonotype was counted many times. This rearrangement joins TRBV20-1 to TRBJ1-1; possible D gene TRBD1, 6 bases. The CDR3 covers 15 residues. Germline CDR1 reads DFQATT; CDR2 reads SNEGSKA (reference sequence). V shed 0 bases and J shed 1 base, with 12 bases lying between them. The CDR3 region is CSAREGGRPNTEAFF. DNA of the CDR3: TGCAGTGCTAGAGAGGGGGGCAGACCGAACACTGAAGCTTTCTTT.

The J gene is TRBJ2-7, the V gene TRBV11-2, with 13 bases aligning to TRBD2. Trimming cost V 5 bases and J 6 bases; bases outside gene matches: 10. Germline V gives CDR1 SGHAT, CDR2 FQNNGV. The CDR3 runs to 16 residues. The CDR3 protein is CASSISSGTSGAEQYF. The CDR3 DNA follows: TGTGCCAGCAGCATCTCTTCCGGGACTAGCGGGGCCGAGCAGTACTTC. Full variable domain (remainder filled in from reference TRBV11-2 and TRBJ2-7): EAGVAQSPRYKIIEKRQSVAFWCNPISGHATLYWYQQILGQGPKLLIQFQNNGVVDDSQLPKDRFSAERLKGVDSTLKIQPAKLEDSAVYLCASSISSGTSGAEQYFGPGTRLTVT.

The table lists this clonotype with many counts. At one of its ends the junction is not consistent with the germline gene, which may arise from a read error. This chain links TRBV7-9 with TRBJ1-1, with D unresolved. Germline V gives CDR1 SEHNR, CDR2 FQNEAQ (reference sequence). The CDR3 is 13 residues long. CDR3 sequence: CTSREIGSTEAFF. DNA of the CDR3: TGTACCAGCAGAGAGATTGGCAGCACTGAAGCTTTCTTT. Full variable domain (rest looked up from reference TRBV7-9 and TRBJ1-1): DTGVSQNPRHKITKRGQNVTFRCDPISEHNRLYWYRQTLGQGPEFLTYFQNEAQLEKSRLLSDRFSAERPKGSFSTLEIQRTEQGDSAMYLCTSREIGSTEAFFGQGTRLTVV.

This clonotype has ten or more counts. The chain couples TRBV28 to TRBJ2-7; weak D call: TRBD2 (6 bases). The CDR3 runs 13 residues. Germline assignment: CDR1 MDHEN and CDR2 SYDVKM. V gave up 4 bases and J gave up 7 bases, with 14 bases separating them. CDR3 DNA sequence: TGTGCCAGCAGTTCCGGGGGAAAACGAGAGCAGTACTTC. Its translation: CASSSGGKREQYF.

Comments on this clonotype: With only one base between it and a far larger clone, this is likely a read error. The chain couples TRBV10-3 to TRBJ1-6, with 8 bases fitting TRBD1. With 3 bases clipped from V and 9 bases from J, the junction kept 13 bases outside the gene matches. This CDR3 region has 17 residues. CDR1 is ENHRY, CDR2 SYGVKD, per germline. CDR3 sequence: CAISEEIGQGRGSPLHF. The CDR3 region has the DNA TGTGCCATCAGTGAAGAGATAGGACAGGGTCGGGGTTCACCCCTCCACTTT.

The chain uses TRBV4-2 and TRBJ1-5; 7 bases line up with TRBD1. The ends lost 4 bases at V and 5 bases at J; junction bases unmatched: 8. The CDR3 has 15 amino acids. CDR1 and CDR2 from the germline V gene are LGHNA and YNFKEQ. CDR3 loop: CASSPWTGIDQPQHF. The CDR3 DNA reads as TGTGCCAGCAGCCCGTGGACAGGAATAGATCAGCCCCAGCATTTT.

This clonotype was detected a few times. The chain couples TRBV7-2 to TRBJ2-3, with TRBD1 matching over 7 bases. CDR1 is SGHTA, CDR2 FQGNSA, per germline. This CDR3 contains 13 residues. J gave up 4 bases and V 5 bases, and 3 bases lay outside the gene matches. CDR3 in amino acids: CASSRTGADTQYF. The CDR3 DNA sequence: TGTGCCAGCAGCCGCACAGGGGCAGATACGCAGTATTTT.

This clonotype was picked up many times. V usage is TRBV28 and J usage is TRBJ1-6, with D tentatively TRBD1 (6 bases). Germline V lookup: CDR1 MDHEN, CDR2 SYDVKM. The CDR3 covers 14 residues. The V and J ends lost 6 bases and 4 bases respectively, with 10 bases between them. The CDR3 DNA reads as TGTGCCAGCAGAACACAGGGTTATAATTCACCCCTCCACTTT. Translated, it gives CASRTQGYNSPLHF.

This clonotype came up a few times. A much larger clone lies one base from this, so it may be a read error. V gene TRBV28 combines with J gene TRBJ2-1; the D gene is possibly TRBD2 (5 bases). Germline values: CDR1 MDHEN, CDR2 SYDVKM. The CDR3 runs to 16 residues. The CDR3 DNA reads TGTGCCAGCAGTTTTTCCACTAGAACTCTTTACAGTGAGCAGTTCTTC. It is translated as CASSFSTRTLYSEQFF.

CDR3 region: CASSPGVAVTEQFF. The CDR3 DNA follows: TGTGCCAGCAGCCCCGGGGTAGCGGTCACTGAGCAGTTCTTC. The chain links TRBV11-2 to TRBJ2-1; D is perhaps TRBD2 (6 bases). Trimming took 5 bases from V and 9 from J, leaving 17 bases between them. Germline CDR1 SGHAT, CDR2 FQNNGV. The CDR3 spans 14 residues.